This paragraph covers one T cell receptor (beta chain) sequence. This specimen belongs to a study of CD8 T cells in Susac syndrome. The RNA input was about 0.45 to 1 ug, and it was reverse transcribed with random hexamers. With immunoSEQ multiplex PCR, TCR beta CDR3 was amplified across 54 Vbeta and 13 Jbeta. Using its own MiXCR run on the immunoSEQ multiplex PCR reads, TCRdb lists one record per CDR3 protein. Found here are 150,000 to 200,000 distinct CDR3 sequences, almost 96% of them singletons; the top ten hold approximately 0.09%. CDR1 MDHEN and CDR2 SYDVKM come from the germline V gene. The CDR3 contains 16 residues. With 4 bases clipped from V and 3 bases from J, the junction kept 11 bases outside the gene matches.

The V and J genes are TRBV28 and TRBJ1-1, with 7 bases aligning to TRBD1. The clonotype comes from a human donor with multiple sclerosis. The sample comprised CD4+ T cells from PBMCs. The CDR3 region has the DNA TGTGCCAGCAGTTCCTTCTCGGGAGGGGGCTACACTGAAGCTTTCTTT. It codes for CASSSFSGGGYTEAFF.